A selection of T cell receptor beta chains follows, all from one sample in a study of blood T cells in healthy people across ages. TCRdb reprocessed the 5' RACE reads with MiXCR, giving one entry per CDR3 protein. The table shows about 800,000 distinct CDR3 sequences, with 20% to 25% occurring only once. This sample also belongs to another study, concerning T cells of mothers and their children.

The sample taken for sequencing was blood. Source of these receptors: a boy younger than 18 in good health. Each CDR3 is given without its conserved first and last residue. The order of the fields is V gene, J gene, clone size, CDR3 protein. A clone size is listed for some rows: how often the clone was seen (once, few, many), or a class if it is expanded.

>TRBV24-1|TRBJ2-1|NA
ATSGAGRYNEQF
>TRBV28|TRBJ1-5|NA
ASRSHSNQPQH
>TRBV14|TRBJ2-1|NA
ASSQPGGRARDEQF
>TRBV7-9|TRBJ2-5|NA
ASRATGETQY
>TRBV20-1|TRBJ1-2|NA
SASDGRGYT
>TRBV6-4|TRBJ2-2|few
ASSQGPELF
>TRBV29-1|TRBJ1-4|few
SVVLGATTNEKLF
>TRBV5-6|TRBJ1-5|NA
ASSQGHLNQPQH
>TRBV4-3|TRBJ2-7|few
ASSQDYSPREDEQY
>TRBV29-1|TRBJ2-7|NA
SVAPTSGSKGEQY
>TRBV27|TRBJ1-1|few
ASSMKGGNTEAF
>TRBV28|TRBJ2-1|few
ASSFGRGWSNEQF
>TRBV4-1|TRBJ2-7|NA
AGSQGQGSSYEQY
>TRBV4-3|TRBJ1-3|NA
ASSQERLSGNTIY
>TRBV29-1|TRBJ2-1|NA
SVGRGLSYNEQF
>TRBV29-1|TRBJ2-1|few
SVESQNGNEQF
>TRBV7-9|TRBJ1-2|NA
ASSLGDSSGYT
>TRBV20-1|TRBJ2-5|NA
SATEGLAGSLGTQY